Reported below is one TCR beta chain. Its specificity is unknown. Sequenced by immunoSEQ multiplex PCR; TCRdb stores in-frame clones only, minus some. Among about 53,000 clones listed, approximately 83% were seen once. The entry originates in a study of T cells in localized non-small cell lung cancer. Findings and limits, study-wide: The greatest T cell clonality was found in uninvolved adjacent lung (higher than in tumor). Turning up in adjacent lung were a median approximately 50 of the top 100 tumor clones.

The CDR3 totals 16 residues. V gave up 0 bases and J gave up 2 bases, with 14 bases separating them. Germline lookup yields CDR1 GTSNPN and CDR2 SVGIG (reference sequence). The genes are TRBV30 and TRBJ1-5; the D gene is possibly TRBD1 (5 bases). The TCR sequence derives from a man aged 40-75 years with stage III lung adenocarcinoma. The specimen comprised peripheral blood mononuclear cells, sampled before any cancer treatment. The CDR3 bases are TGTGCCTGGAGTGTCGCGGGGACGATGGGCAATCAGCCCCAGCATTTT. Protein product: CAWSVAGTMGNQPQHF.